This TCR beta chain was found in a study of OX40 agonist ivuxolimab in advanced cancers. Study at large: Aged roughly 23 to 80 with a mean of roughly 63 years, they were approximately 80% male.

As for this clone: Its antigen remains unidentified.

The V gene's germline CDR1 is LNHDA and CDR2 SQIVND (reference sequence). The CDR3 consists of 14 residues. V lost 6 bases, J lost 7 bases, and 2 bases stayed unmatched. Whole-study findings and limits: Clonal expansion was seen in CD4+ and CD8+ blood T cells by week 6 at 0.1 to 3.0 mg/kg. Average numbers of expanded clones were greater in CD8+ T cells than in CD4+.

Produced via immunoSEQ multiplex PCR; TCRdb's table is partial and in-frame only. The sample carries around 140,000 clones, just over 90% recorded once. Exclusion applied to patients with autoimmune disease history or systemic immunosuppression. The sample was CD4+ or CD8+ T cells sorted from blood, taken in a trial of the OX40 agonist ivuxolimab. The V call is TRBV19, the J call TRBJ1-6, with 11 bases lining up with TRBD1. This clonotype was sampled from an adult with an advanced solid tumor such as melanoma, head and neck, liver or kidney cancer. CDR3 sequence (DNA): TGTGCCAGTAGCGGGACAGGGGGAAATTCACCCCTCCACTTT. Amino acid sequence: CASSGTGGNSPLHF.